The rows below give T cell receptor beta chains drawn from one sample of a study of T cells after somatic rescue of genetic block. The assay was immunoSEQ multiplex PCR, and TCRdb's table has in-frame clones only and misses some. The sample lists tens of thousands of clones; about 91% were seen once. Material: peripheral blood mononuclear cells (PBMCs). The receptors stem from a man aged 40-50 years. The CDR3 runs from the conserved cysteine through the conserved F or W. Each record gives: V gene, J gene, D gene, clone size, CDR3 DNA, CDR3 protein. D genes are given only for firm matches. Only some rows state a clone size, as once, few, many or a class for expanded clones.

>TRBV9|TRBJ1-6|NA|NA
TGTGCCAGCAGCGCAACTCCGGAGTCACCCCTCCACTTT
CASSATPESPLHF
>TRBV18|TRBJ2-6|TRBD1|NA
TGTGCCAGCTCACCACCGATAGGGGGCGAGTTTTCTGGGGCCAACGTCCTGACTTTC
CASSPPIGGEFSGANVLTF
>TRBV30|TRBJ1-1|NA|few
TGTGCCTGGAGTGTAAGGGGCAACACTGAAGCTTTCTTT
CAWSVRGNTEAFF
>TRBV7-6|TRBJ2-3|NA|NA
TGTGCCAGCAGCTTAGTAAGTCGCACAGATACGCAGTATTTT
CASSLVSRTDTQYF
>TRBV28|TRBJ2-5|TRBD1|NA
TGTGCCAGCAGTTTGGCTCACAGGGGGCGGGAGACCCAGTACTTC
CASSLAHRGRETQYF
>TRBV2|TRBJ1-1|NA|NA
TGTGCCAGCAGTGAAATGGGGGGAGGGAGGAACACTGAAGCTTTCTTT
CASSEMGGGRNTEAFF
>TRBV27|TRBJ2-3|NA|NA
TGTGCCAGCAGTCTTAGGGGACCTAGCACAGATACGCAGTATTTT
CASSLRGPSTDTQYF
>TRBV5-5|TRBJ2-1|TRBD2|NA
TGTGCCAGCAGCCAAACCGGGACTAGCGAGTACAATGAGCAGTTCTTC
CASSQTGTSEYNEQFF
>TRBV29-1|TRBJ1-1|NA|NA
TGCAGCGTTGAAGAGGGATTTTCGAACACTGAAGCTTTCTTT
CSVEEGFSNTEAFF
>TRBV5-1|TRBJ2-3|TRBD1|NA
TGCGCCAGCAGTAGAATCGGGACAGGGGGTTTAGATACGCAGTATTTT
CASSRIGTGGLDTQYF
>TRBV30|TRBJ1-1|TRBD1|NA
TGTGCCTGCGGACAGGGCCGTGAAGCTTTCTTT
CACGQGREAFF
>TRBV5-4|TRBJ2-2|NA|NA
TGTGCCAGCAGCCGACGCGACGGGAACACCGGGGAGCTGTTTTTT
CASSRRDGNTGELFF
>TRBV5-1|TRBJ2-7|NA|once
TGCGCCAGCAGCTTGGTATCCTCCTACGAGCAGTACTTC
CASSLVSSYEQYF
>TRBV27|TRBJ2-7|TRBD1|NA
TGTGCCAGCAGGGAGGGGACAGGGCGGAACGAGCAGTACTTC
CASREGTGRNEQYF
>TRBV6-5|TRBJ1-4|NA|NA
TGTGCCAGCAGATACCTTCCCCACGCAACTAATGAAAAACTGTTTTTT
CASRYLPHATNEKLFF
>TRBV30|TRBJ1-4|TRBD1|NA
TGTGCCTGGAGGAGGACAGGGGGTAATGAAAAACTGTTTTTT
CAWRRTGGNEKLFF
>TRBV11-2|TRBJ2-1|NA|NA
TGTGCCAGCAGCTTAGATCGTGACCGTGCGAACGAGCAGTTCTTC
CASSLDRDRANEQFF
>TRBV28|TRBJ1-2|NA|once
TGTGCCAGCAGGGTCCAGGGAAACTATGGCTACACCTTC
CASRVQGNYGYTF
>TRBV7-9|TRBJ1-6|TRBD1|NA
TGTGCCAGCAGCTTAGGGGCCGGGACAGGGGTTTCACCCCTCCACTTT
CASSLGAGTGVSPLHF
>TRBV5-1|TRBJ2-7|TRBD2|NA
TGCGCCAGCAGCCTAGGGACTAGCGAGGACTACGAGCAGTACTTC
CASSLGTSEDYEQYF
>TRBV18|TRBJ2-5|NA|NA
TGTGCCAGCTCACCAATAACCGCGGAAGAGACCCAGTACTTC
CASSPITAEETQYF
>TRBV5-4|TRBJ1-1|TRBD1|NA
TGTGCCAGCAGCTACGGGACAGGACCAGCTCTTAACACTGAAGCTTTCTTT
CASSYGTGPALNTEAFF
>TRBV6-1|TRBJ1-6|NA|NA
TGTGCCAGCAGTTTACAGGGTGGCGTTGGTTCACCCCTCCACTTT
CASSLQGGVGSPLHF
>TRBV5-1|TRBJ1-2|NA|NA
TGCGCCAGCAGCTTGGGTGGGTCAGGCTACACCTTC
CASSLGGSGYTF
>TRBV29-1|TRBJ2-1|NA|NA
TGCAGCGCTACGAGCCCCGGGACCGCGTACAATGAGCAGTTCTTC
CSATSPGTAYNEQFF
>TRBV27|TRBJ1-5|NA|NA
TGTGCCAGCAGTTTCCGGTGGGGGGACGGGAGCAATCAGCCCCAGCATTTT
CASSFRWGDGSNQPQHF
>TRBV7-2|TRBJ2-1|NA|NA
TGTGCCAGCAGCTTTCTCGGGTTGAAGACCAATGAGCAGTTCTTC
CASSFLGLKTNEQFF
>TRBV19|TRBJ2-3|TRBD2|NA
TGTGCCAGTAGTATAGGCCGACTAGCGGGAGGGGGCACAGATACGCAGTATTTT
CASSIGRLAGGGTDTQYF
>TRBV6-6|TRBJ1-5|NA|once
TGTGCCAGCAGGACCGGAGGAGTGAGCAATCAGCCCCAGCATTTT
CASRTGGVSNQPQHF
>TRBV9|TRBJ2-1|TRBD1|NA
TGTGCCAGCAGCTCCCCGGACAGGGGCGATAATGAGCAGTTCTTC
CASSSPDRGDNEQFF
>TRBV5-6|TRBJ2-3|TRBD2|NA
TGTGCCAGCAGCTTTAATGGACTAGCGGTAACCTCTAGCACAGATACGCAGTATTTT
CASSFNGLAVTSSTDTQYF
>TRBV4-1|TRBJ2-3|NA|NA
TGCGCCAGCAGCCGCTCGGGGGTTAGCACAGATACGCAGTATTTT
CASSRSGVSTDTQYF
>TRBV11-2|TRBJ1-4|NA|NA
TGTGCCAGCAGCCTAACCAGGGTGGGGGTTGAAAAACTGTTTTTT
CASSLTRVGVEKLFF
>TRBV27|TRBJ1-4|NA|NA
TGTGCCAGCAGTTCTAGAGGGGAAGAACTGTTTTTT
CASSSRGEELFF
>TRBV5-1|TRBJ2-5|NA|NA
TGCGCCAGCAGCCGGGGGTCTGAAGAGACCCAGTACTTC
CASSRGSEETQYF
>TRBV5-1|TRBJ2-5|NA|NA
TGCGCCAGCAGCTTGGTTAGCGGACATTCCCAAGAGACCCAGTACTTC
CASSLVSGHSQETQYF
>TRBV5-1|TRBJ1-1|NA|NA
TGCGCCAGCAGCTTATCAGTGAACACTGAAGCTTTCTTT
CASSLSVNTEAFF
>TRBV5-1|TRBJ1-1|NA|NA
TGCGCCAGCCGTCTTGTGGGGGATGACACTGAAGCTTTCTTT
CASRLVGDDTEAFF
>TRBV9|TRBJ1-3|NA|NA
TGTGCCAGCAGCGGTGATGGAAACACCATATATTTT
CASSGDGNTIYF
>TRBV18|TRBJ1-1|NA|NA
TGTGCCAGCTCACTCGCGGACGCCCGACGGACTGAAGCTTTCTTT
CASSLADARRTEAFF
>TRBV18|TRBJ1-3|TRBD1|NA
TGTGCCAGCTCACCGGGACAGGGCTCTGGAAACACCATATATTTT
CASSPGQGSGNTIYF
>TRBV9|TRBJ2-2|NA|NA
TGTGCCAGCAGCGTAGTCGATTACACCTCCGGCGGGGAGCTGTTTTTT
CASSVVDYTSGGELFF
>TRBV7-8|TRBJ2-7|TRBD2|NA
TGTGCCAGCAGCTTAATGGGGGGGGACGCCTACGAGCAGTACTTC
CASSLMGGDAYEQYF
>TRBV10-3|TRBJ2-4|NA|NA
TGTGCCATCAGTGAATCCCTTCTGACTCAACTAACGGGAAACATTCAGTACTTC
CAISESLLTQLTGNIQYF
>TRBV21-1|TRBJ2-5|NA|NA
TGTGCCAGCAGCAAATGGCATCGTTGGGACAAAGTCCAAGAGACCCAGTACTTC
CASSKWHRWDKVQETQYF
>TRBV4-2|TRBJ2-2|TRBD1|NA
TGTGCCAGCAGCCCCCCCGCAGGGGGCACCGGGGAGCTGTTTTTT
CASSPPAGGTGELFF
>TRBV9|TRBJ2-5|TRBD2|NA
TGTGCCAGCAGCGTAGGTGCTAGCGGGGGCCAAGAGACCCAGTACTTC
CASSVGASGGQETQYF
>TRBV2|TRBJ1-4|NA|NA
TGTGCCAGCAGTGGGAACAGGGATGGGGAAAAACTGTTTTTT
CASSGNRDGEKLFF